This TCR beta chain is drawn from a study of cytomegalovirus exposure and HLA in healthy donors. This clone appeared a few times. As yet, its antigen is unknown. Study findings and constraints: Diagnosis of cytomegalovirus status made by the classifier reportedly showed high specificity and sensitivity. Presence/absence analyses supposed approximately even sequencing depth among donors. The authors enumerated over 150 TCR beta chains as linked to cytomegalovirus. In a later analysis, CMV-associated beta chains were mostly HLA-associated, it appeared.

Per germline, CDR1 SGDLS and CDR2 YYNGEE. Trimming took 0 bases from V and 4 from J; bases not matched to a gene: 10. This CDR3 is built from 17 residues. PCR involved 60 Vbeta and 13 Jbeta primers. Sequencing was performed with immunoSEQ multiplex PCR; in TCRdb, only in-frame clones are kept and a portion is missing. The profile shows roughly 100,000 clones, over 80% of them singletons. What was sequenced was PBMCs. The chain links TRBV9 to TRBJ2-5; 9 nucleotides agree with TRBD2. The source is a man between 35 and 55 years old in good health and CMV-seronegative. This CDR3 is CASSVEIGTSFGETQYF. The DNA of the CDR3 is TGTGCCAGCAGCGTAGAGATTGGGACTAGCTTTGGAGAGACCCAGTACTTC.